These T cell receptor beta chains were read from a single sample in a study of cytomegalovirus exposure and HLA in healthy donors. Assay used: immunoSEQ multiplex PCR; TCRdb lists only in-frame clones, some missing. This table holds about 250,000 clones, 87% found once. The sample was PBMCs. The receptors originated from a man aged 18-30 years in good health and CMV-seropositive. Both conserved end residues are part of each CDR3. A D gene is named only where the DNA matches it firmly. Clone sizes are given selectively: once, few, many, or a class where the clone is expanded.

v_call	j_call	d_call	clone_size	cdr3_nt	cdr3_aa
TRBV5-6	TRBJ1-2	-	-	TGTGCCAGCAGCTTGTTCTTCCCCCTGGAGGACTATGGCTACACCTTC	CASSLFFPLEDYGYTF
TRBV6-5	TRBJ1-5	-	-	TGTGCCAGCAGTTCCAGGGTTCTCAATCAGCCCCAGCATTTT	CASSSRVLNQPQHF
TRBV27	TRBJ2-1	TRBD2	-	TGTGCCAGCACCCTCGTAGCGGGAGCCAATGAGCAGTTCTTC	CASTLVAGANEQFF
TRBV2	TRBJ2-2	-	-	TGTGCCAGCAACCGAGCTCCTACCACCGGGGAGCTGTTTTTT	CASNRAPTTGELFF
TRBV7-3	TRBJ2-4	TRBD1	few	TGTGCCAGCAGCGTAACAGGGGGCGCGGGCATTCAGTACTTC	CASSVTGGAGIQYF
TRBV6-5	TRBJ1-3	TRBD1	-	TGTGCCAGCAGTTACCTCAGGGGGACAGGAAACACCATATATTTT	CASSYLRGTGNTIYF
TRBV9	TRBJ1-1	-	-	TGTGCCAGCAGCGTATCCCGGAGGGGCACTGAAGCTTTCTTT	CASSVSRRGTEAFF
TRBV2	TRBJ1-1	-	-	TGTGCCAGCAGTGTCGGGGGAGGGACTGAAGCTTTCTTT	CASSVGGGTEAFF
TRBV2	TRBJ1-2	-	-	TGTGCCAGCAGTCCAGGCAGGGGACTCTATGGCTACACCTTC	CASSPGRGLYGYTF
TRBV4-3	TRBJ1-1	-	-	TGCGCCAGCAGCCAAGATCGGGACGCACGCACTGAAGCTTTCTTT	CASSQDRDARTEAFF
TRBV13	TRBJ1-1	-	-	TGTGCCAGCAGCCCGACCCCGACCGGTAACACTGAAGCTTTCTTT	CASSPTPTGNTEAFF
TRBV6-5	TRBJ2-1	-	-	TGTGCCAGCAGTTACTCAGTTGGTGAGCAGTTCTTC	CASSYSVGEQFF
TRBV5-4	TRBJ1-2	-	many	TGTGCCAGCAGCTTTTGGGCAGAAGGCTACACCTTC	CASSFWAEGYTF
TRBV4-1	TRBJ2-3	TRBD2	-	TGCGCCAGCAGCTTACGGACTAGCGGGACCACAGATACGCAGTATTTT	CASSLRTSGTTDTQYF
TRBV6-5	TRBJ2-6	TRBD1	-	TGTGCCAGCAGTTACTCAGGGGGCTGGACCAACGTCCTGACTTTC	CASSYSGGWTNVLTF
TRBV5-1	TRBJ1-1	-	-	TGCGCCAGCAGCTTATCTCCTCCAGGGTATATGAACACTGAAGCTTTCTTT	CASSLSPPGYMNTEAFF
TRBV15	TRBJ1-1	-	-	TGTGCCACCAGCAGAGATTGGGGGGCTGCCCTGAACACTGAAGCTTTCTTT	CATSRDWGAALNTEAFF
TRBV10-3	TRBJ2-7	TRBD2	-	TGTGCCACCAAACAGGGGCTAGCGGGAGTAGAATACGAGCAGTACTTC	CATKQGLAGVEYEQYF
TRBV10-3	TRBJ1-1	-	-	TGTGCCATCAGGGATGACATCACTGCTTTCTTT	CAIRDDITAFF
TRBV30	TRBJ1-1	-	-	TGTGCCTGGAGTTCTACCCCAGACAGTGCGACTGAAGCTTTCTTT	CAWSSTPDSATEAFF
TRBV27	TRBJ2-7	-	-	TGTGCCAGCAGTTTATCCGGGGTCCTTCTCACCTACGAGCAGTACTTC	CASSLSGVLLTYEQYF
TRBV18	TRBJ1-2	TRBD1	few	TGTGCCAGCTCACCACGACAGGGGGCGGACTATGGCTACACCTTC	CASSPRQGADYGYTF
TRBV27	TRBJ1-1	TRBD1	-	TGTGCCAGCAGTTATCAGGGGGTAGGGTCTGAGGAGGCTTTCTTT	CASSYQGVGSEEAFF
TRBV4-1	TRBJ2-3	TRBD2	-	TGCGCCAGCAGCCGACTAGCGGGAGAGGGAGATACGCAGTATTTT	CASSRLAGEGDTQYF
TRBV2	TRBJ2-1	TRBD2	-	TGTGCCAGCACCCGGGGACTAGCGGTAAACAATGAGCAGTTCTTC	CASTRGLAVNNEQFF
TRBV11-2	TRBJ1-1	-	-	TGTGCCAGCAGCTTGGCGATGGACACTGAAGCTTTCTTT	CASSLAMDTEAFF
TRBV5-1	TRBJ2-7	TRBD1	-	TGCGCCAGCAGCTTGGTCGCAGGGGGCTCCTACGAGCAGTACTTC	CASSLVAGGSYEQYF
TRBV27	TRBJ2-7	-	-	TGTGCCAGCAGTTTAGAAGAGGGGTACGAGCAGTACTTC	CASSLEEGYEQYF
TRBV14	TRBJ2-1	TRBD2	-	TGTGCCAGCAGCCCTTGGGGGACTAGCAGGGAGCAGTTCTTC	CASSPWGTSREQFF
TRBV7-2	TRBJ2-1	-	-	TGTGCCAGCAGCTCGTCATTTAACAATGAGCAGTTCTTC	CASSSSFNNEQFF
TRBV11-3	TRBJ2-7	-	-	TGTGCCAGCAGCTTAGAACAGACCTACGAGCAGTACTTC	CASSLEQTYEQYF
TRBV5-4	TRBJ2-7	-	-	TGTGCCAGCAGCGTGAGAGGGGCCGAGCAGTACTTC	CASSVRGAEQYF
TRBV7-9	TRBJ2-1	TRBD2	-	TGTGCCAGCAGCTTGACTAGCGATACCTACAATGAGCAGTTCTTC	CASSLTSDTYNEQFF
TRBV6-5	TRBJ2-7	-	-	TGTGCCAGCAGTTACACCCGGGACTACGAGCAGTACTTC	CASSYTRDYEQYF
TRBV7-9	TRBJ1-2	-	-	TGTGCCAGCAGCTCCCTCCGGGACGGAGTTCTCTATGGCTACACCTTC	CASSSLRDGVLYGYTF
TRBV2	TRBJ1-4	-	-	TGTGCCAGCAGAACCGTCTCGGGCGAAAAACTGTTTTTT	CASRTVSGEKLFF
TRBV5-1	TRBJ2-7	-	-	TGCGCCAGCAGCTCACAGGGATACGAGCAGTACTTC	CASSSQGYEQYF
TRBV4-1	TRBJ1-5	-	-	TGCGCCAGCAGCCTCCCGGGGGGCCAGCCCCAGCATTTT	CASSLPGGQPQHF
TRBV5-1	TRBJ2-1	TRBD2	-	TGCGCCAGCAGCCCCGACCTGATAGCGGGGCCGAGCGAGCAGTTCTTC	CASSPDLIAGPSEQFF
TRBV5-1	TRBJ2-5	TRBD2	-	TGCGCCAGCAGCTCCGGACTAGCGGGACAGGAGACCCAGTACTTC	CASSSGLAGQETQYF
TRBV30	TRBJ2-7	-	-	TGTGCCTGGACCCTGGACACCTCCTACGAGCAGTACTTC	CAWTLDTSYEQYF
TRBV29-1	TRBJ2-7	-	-	TGCAGCGTTGAAGATCCCCGGGGAAATTACGAGCAGTACTTC	CSVEDPRGNYEQYF
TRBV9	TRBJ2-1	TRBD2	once	TGTGCCAGCAGCGTAGCTCTAGCGGGAGGGAGATACAATGAGCAGTTCTTC	CASSVALAGGRYNEQFF
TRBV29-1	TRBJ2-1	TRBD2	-	TGCAGCGTTGCGACTAGCGTTTCGGGTGAGCAGTTCTTC	CSVATSVSGEQFF
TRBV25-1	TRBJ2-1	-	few	TGTGCCAGCAGTGTTTTGGATAGCGGTTCCTCCTACAATGAGCAGTTCTTC	CASSVLDSGSSYNEQFF
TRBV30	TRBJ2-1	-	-	TGTGCCTGGAGTGTACGCGGAAGCTCCTACAATGAGCAGTTCTTC	CAWSVRGSSYNEQFF
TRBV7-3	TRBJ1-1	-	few	TGTGCCAGCAGCTTAGGGGGGAAGAACACTGAAGCTTTCTTT	CASSLGGKNTEAFF
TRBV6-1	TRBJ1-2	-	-	TGTGCCAGCAGTGAAGCGAGGTCACTCGCCCCCAACTATGGCTACACCTTC	CASSEARSLAPNYGYTF
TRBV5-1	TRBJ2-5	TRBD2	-	TGCGCCAGCAGCTTTAGCGGGAGTGGACAAGAGACCCAGTACTTC	CASSFSGSGQETQYF
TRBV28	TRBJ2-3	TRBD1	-	TGTGCCAGCAAACAGGGGGCTTCCACAGATACGCAGTATTTT	CASKQGASTDTQYF
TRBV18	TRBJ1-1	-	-	TGTGCCAGCTCACCACTTTGGGCGGGCACTGAAGCTTTCTTT	CASSPLWAGTEAFF
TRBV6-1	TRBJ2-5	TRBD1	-	TGTGCCGGGCCCGGACAGGGATCTCAAGAGACCCAGTACTTC	CAGPGQGSQETQYF
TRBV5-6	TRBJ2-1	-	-	TGTGCCAGCAGCTTGAATGTCTACAATGAGCAGTTCTTC	CASSLNVYNEQFF